The 32 T cell receptor beta chains presented below share a single source sample, sequenced in a study of CD8+ T cells in alopecia areata. Following extraction, RNA underwent reverse transcription to cDNA, which served as the sequencing template. The data were produced by immunoSEQ multiplex PCR, yet TCRdb's version contains in-frame clones alone and is incomplete. The sample has around 190,000 clones; about 56% are singletons. The sequencing input was CD8+ T cells sorted from blood. The receptor set was obtained from a human donor in good health.

The chain combines TRBV11-1 with TRBJ1-2; 7 bases map to TRBD1. With V trimmed by 11 bases and J by 6 bases, 9 bases remained unmatched. In germline, CDR1 is SGHAT, CDR2 FQDESV (reference sequence). The CDR3 has 12 residues. The CDR3 coding sequence is TGTGCCGCACAGGGGAAGGATAATGGCTACACCTTC. Translating gives CAAQGKDNGYTF. Combining the CDR3 with reference TRBV11-1 and TRBJ1-2 gives the whole variable domain EAEVAQSPRYKITEKSQAVAFWCDPISGHATLYWYRQILGQGPELLVQFQDESVVDDSQLPKDRFSAERLKGVDSTLKIQPAELGDSAMYLCAAQGKDNGYTFGSGTRLTVV.

The chain combines TRBV4-1 with TRBJ2-5, with D possibly matching TRBD2 (5 bases). Germline CDR1 MGHRA, CDR2 YSYEKL. V lost 2 bases to trimming and J lost 3 bases, with 10 bases between them. This CDR3 spans 14 amino acids. Here the CDR3 DNA reads TGCGCCAGCAGCCAACGGGGAAGGGAAGAGACCCAGTACTTC. Protein product: CASSQRGREETQYF.

The chain links TRBV5-6 to TRBJ1-5; D may be TRBD1 (5 bases). Germline CDR1 SGHDT, CDR2 YYEEEE. The CDR3 length is 13 residues. The germline V and J ends were trimmed by 7 bases and 7 bases, with 15 bases remaining between them. The CDR3: CASGQGEGQPQHF. The DNA of the CDR3 is TGTGCCAGCGGCCAAGGGGAAGGCCAGCCCCAGCATTTT.

The V and J genes are TRBV5-6 and TRBJ1-1, with TRBD1 as a possible D gene (5 bases). The germline V gene has CDR1 SGHDT and CDR2 YYEEEE. The CDR3 has 15 amino acids. V lost 4 bases and J 3 bases, leaving 16 bases between the germline ends. CDR3: CASSLPGTEDTEAFF. The CDR3 DNA reads TGTGCCAGCAGCCTACCCGGGACCGAGGACACTGAAGCTTTCTTT.

This chain links TRBV30 with TRBJ1-5, with D tentatively TRBD1 (5 bases). The CDR3 spans 15 residues. V lost 1 base and J 3 bases, leaving 13 bases between the germline ends. Looked up from germline, CDR1 is GTSNPN and CDR2 is SVGIG (reference sequence). CDR3 sequence: CAWSEIRGLNQPQHF. The CDR3 DNA is TGTGCCTGGAGTGAGATAAGGGGCCTCAATCAGCCCCAGCATTTT.

V and J are TRBV7-8 and TRBJ2-1, with D possibly TRBD2 on 5 matching bases. Germline lookup yields CDR1 SGHVS and CDR2 FQNEAQ. The CDR3 has 14 residues. V was shortened by 3 bases and J by 1 base, with 7 bases between the two germline ends. The CDR3 DNA reads TGTGCCAGCAGCTTTAGAGGGTCCTACAATGAGCAGTTCTTC. It is translated as CASSFRGSYNEQFF.

This clone was recorded a few times. This sequence joins TRBV28 and TRBJ2-7, with TRBD2 matching over 7 bases. Germline assignment: CDR1 MDHEN and CDR2 SYDVKM. The CDR3 consists of 13 residues. J lost 3 bases, V lost 7 bases, and 6 bases had no gene match. CDR3 sequence: CASTLGGSYEQYF. The DNA for the CDR3 is TGTGCCAGCACCCTCGGGGGGAGCTACGAGCAGTACTTC.

The rearrangement uses TRBV9 and TRBJ2-5, with D possibly being TRBD1 or TRBD2 (6 bases each). The CDR3 runs 15 residues. Germline V gene data show CDR1 as SGDLS and CDR2 as YYNGEE. V shed 0 bases and J shed 5 bases, with 14 bases lying between them. The CDR3 loop reads CASSVGGAYGETQYF. The CDR3 bases are TGTGCCAGCAGCGTAGGGGGGGCCTACGGTGAGACCCAGTACTTC.

This clone was seen a few times. The chain recombines TRBV10-3 with TRBJ2-1, with TRBD2 as a possible D gene (5 bases). Germline CDR1 reads ENHRY; CDR2 reads SYGVKD. Deletions cut 2 bases from V and 3 bases from J, with 14 bases between. This CDR3 comprises 16 residues. As DNA, the CDR3 is TGTGCCATCAGTGAGGGTAGCGCGACCCACTACAATGAGCAGTTCTTC. It codes for CAISEGSATHYNEQFF.

This clone turned up a few times. The rearrangement links TRBV2 to TRBJ2-4; possibly TRBD1 for D (6 bases). Germline CDR1 and CDR2: SNHLY and FYNNEI. The CDR3 has 16 residues. Trimming pared 0 bases from V and 2 bases from J, leaving 11 bases between. The CDR3 is CASSEAVGAPKNIQYF. DNA of the CDR3: TGTGCCAGCAGTGAAGCCGTGGGGGCGCCCAAAAACATTCAGTACTTC.

This clone came up a few times. This chain links TRBV7-2 with TRBJ2-3, with 10 bases aligning to TRBD2. The germline V gene encodes CDR1 SGHTA and CDR2 FQGNSA. The trim removed 4 bases at V and 1 base at J, leaving 2 bases unmatched. CDR3 length: 15 amino acids. CDR3 sequence (DNA): TGTGCCAGCAGCTCGGGACTAGCGCGCACAGATACGCAGTATTTT. This codes for CASSSGLARTDTQYF.

A few counts support this clone. The CDR3 DNA sequence: TGTGCCGGAGTAGTGCGGCGGAGCTCCTACGAGCAGTACTTC. As protein: CAGVVRRSSYEQYF. V usage is TRBV9 and J usage is TRBJ2-7; D gene uncertain. The V and J ends lost 10 bases and 0 bases respectively, with 17 bases between them. Germline V gene data show CDR1 as SGDLS and CDR2 as YYNGEE. This CDR3 contains 14 residues.

The chain recombines TRBV14 with TRBJ2-3, with TRBD1 matching 7 bases. Germline V gene data show CDR1 as SGHDN and CDR2 as FVKESK. After removal of 2 bases from V and 4 bases from J, the junction contained 6 bases not matched to a gene. CDR3 length: 15 amino acids. The CDR3 DNA follows: TGTGCCAGCAGCCAACAGACAGGGCCGCCAGATACGCAGTATTTT. Translated: CASSQQTGPPDTQYF.

This clone occurred a few times. The chain uses TRBV7-9 and TRBJ2-5, with 8 bases matching TRBD2. The CDR3 sequence is 15 residues long. CDR1 is SEHNR, CDR2 FQNEAQ, per germline (reference sequence). V trimming: 1 base; J trimming: 5 bases; junction bases outside the gene matches: 6. In DNA form, the CDR3 reads TGTGCCAGCAGCTTAGGCCGGGGGGGCATGGAGACCCAGTACTTC. Encoded protein: CASSLGRGGMETQYF.

CDR3 sequence (DNA): TGTGCCAGTAGCTTAGCATTGAACACTGAAGCTTTCTTT. Its translation: CASSLALNTEAFF. The chain employs TRBV19 and TRBJ1-1; unclear D gene. The V end lost 6 bases, the J end lost 0 bases, and 8 bases lay between the germline ends. The CDR3 consists of 13 residues. Germline loops: CDR1 LNHDA, CDR2 SQIVND (reference sequence). Full variable domain (missing parts from reference TRBV19 and TRBJ1-1): DGGITQSPKYLFRKEGQNVTLSCEQNLNHDAMYWYRQDPGQGLRLIYYSQIVNDFQKGDIAEGYSVSREKKESFPLTVTSAQKNPTAFYLCASSLALNTEAFFGQGTRLTVV.

V and J are TRBV9 and TRBJ1-2; D gene ambiguous. Germline-derived CDR1 and CDR2 are SGDLS and YYNGEE. The CDR3 sequence is 13 residues long. Trimming removed 3 bases at V and 7 bases at J, with 13 bases between. The CDR3 DNA sequence: TGTGCCAGCAGCGGGTGGGCTGGCGGTGGCTACACCTTC. It specifies CASSGWAGGGYTF.

This clone was recorded many times. The chain has TRBV19 and TRBJ1-5, with a weak D call TRBD1 (6 bases). CDR1 is LNHDA, CDR2 SQIVND, per germline (reference sequence). The V end was cut by 0 bases, the J end by 7 bases, with 10 bases between. The CDR3 sequence is 14 residues long. CDR3 sequence: CASSIDTGYQPQHF. Written as DNA, the CDR3 is TGTGCCAGTAGTATAGATACAGGGTACCAGCCCCAGCATTTT.

CDR3 loop: CASSQDGRGGGYTF. The DNA for the CDR3 is TGTGCCAGCAGCCAAGATGGCAGGGGGGGAGGCTACACCTTC. The chain links TRBV4-2 to TRBJ1-2, with TRBD1 identical over 7 bases. V lost 0 bases and J lost 8; bases outside the gene matches: 6. The CDR3 has 14 amino acids. Germline CDR1 LGHNA, CDR2 YNFKEQ.

Comments on this clone: Lacking the conserved final phenylalanine or tryptophan, this CDR3 likely reflects a read error. It is unclear where the CDR3 begins or ends on the DNA, so no DNA is shown, and the CDR3 is as TCRdb lists it. The chain carries TRBV21-1 and TRBJ1-2. TRBV21-1 corresponds to a pseudogene. Both ends counted, the CDR3 spans 11 residues. The CDR3 protein is CASSKRGRESI.

The rearrangement links TRBV2 to TRBJ2-5; 12 nucleotides align to TRBD2. Per the germline V gene, CDR1 is SNHLY and CDR2 is FYNNEI. The CDR3 runs to 14 residues. V shed 7 bases and J 4 bases; nucleotides not matched to a gene: 4. The CDR3 here is CASTLAGGGETQYF. DNA for the CDR3: TGTGCCAGCACCCTAGCGGGGGGGGGAGAGACCCAGTACTTC.

This clone was seen repeatedly, ten times or more. This chain uses TRBV7-3 with TRBJ2-1; 12 bases match TRBD2. Germline trimming cut 0 bases from V and 4 bases from J; bases unmatched to any gene: 1. The CDR3 totals 16 residues. Germline loops: CDR1 SGHTA, CDR2 FQGTGA. CDR3: CASSLTLAGGYNEQFF. As DNA, the CDR3 is TGTGCCAGCAGCTTAACGCTAGCGGGGGGGTACAATGAGCAGTTCTTC.

V is TRBV6-5 and J is TRBJ1-2, with 7 nucleotides matching TRBD1. Germline CDR1 reads MNHEY; CDR2 reads SVGAGI. V shed 8 bases, J shed 3 bases, and the junction held 3 bases outside the gene matches. The CDR3 runs 12 residues. The CDR3 region is CASSDRDYGYTF. CDR3 sequence (DNA): TGTGCCAGCTCAGACAGGGACTATGGCTACACCTTC.

This rearrangement joins TRBV5-4 to TRBJ1-2, with D possibly being TRBD1 (6 bases). The germline gives CDR1 SGHNT, CDR2 YYREEE (reference sequence). The V end was cut by 0 bases, the J end by 5 bases, with 14 bases between. The length of the CDR3 is 15 residues. CDR3 nucleotide sequence: TGTGCCAGCAGCTTGGGGGTTGGGGGGCCTTATGGCTACACCTTC. This sequence encodes CASSLGVGGPYGYTF. The full variable domain, its missing parts supplied by reference TRBV5-4 and TRBJ1-2, is ETGVTQSPTHLIKTRGQQVTLRCSSQSGHNTVSWYQQALGQGPQFIFQYYREEENGRGNFPPRFSGLQFPNYSSELNVNALELDDSALYLCASSLGVGGPYGYTFGSGTRLTVV.

The chain carries TRBV15 and TRBJ1-4; D remains ambiguous. CDR1 and CDR2 (germline): LNHNV, YYDKDF (reference sequence). The V gene lost 1 base and the J gene lost 5 bases, with 17 bases spanning the gap. This CDR3 is built from 17 residues. The CDR3 loop reads CATSRGLGTSSNEKLFF. In DNA, the CDR3 is TGTGCCACCAGCAGAGGACTTGGAACTTCCTCGAATGAAAAACTGTTTTTT.

This clone was seen only a few times. The chain combines TRBV9 with TRBJ2-5, with a possible D match to TRBD2 (6 bases). V lost 3 bases and J lost 5, with 17 bases in between. This CDR3 comprises 15 residues. The germline CDR1 and CDR2 sequences are SGDLS and YYNGEE. The CDR3 protein is CASSEGGGVAETQYF. The CDR3 DNA sequence: TGTGCCAGCAGCGAGGGCGGAGGGGTCGCGGAGACCCAGTACTTC.

The V call is TRBV7-6, the J call TRBJ1-2; no clear D gene. The CDR3 sequence is 13 residues long. Trimming took off 2 bases at V and 4 bases at J, with 8 bases between the two ends. Germline V gene sequence: CDR1 SGHVS, CDR2 FNYEAQ. The CDR3: CASSLHPGYGYTF. CDR3 DNA: TGTGCCAGCAGCTTACACCCAGGCTATGGCTACACCTTC. Full variable domain (missing parts from reference TRBV7-6 and TRBJ1-2): GAGVSQSPRYKVTKRGQDVALRCDPISGHVSLYWYRQALGQGPEFLTYFNYEAQQDKSGLPNDRFSAERPEGSISTLTIQRTEQRDSAMYRCASSLHPGYGYTFGSGTRLTVV.

The CDR3 is CASSQERTGALEFYGYTF. The CDR3 DNA reads TGCGCCAGCAGCCAGGAAAGGACAGGGGCACTTGAATTCTATGGCTACACCTTC. The rearrangement joins TRBV4-1 to TRBJ1-2; 9 bases are a match to TRBD1. The CDR3 sequence is 18 residues long. The V gene's germline CDR1 is MGHRA and CDR2 YSYEKL. V lost 3 bases and J lost 4; bases outside the gene matches: 15.

This clone was seen more than once but under ten times. The chain has TRBV27 and TRBJ2-1; TRBD2 matches 8 bases. V shed 3 bases and J 0 bases; nucleotides not matched to a gene: 7. This CDR3 spans 17 amino acids. Germline V lookup: CDR1 MNHEY, CDR2 SMNVEV (reference sequence). CDR3 loop: CASSFLRRGDSYNEQFF. The CDR3 DNA reads as TGTGCCAGCAGTTTCTTAAGGCGGGGGGACTCCTACAATGAGCAGTTCTTC.

The gene calls are TRBV5-1 and TRBJ1-1, with TRBD1 matching 10 bases. CDR1 and CDR2 from the germline V gene are SGHRS and YFSETQ. The CDR3 sequence is 14 residues long. Losses at the gene ends were 2 bases for V and 4 bases for J; bases not matched to a gene: 2. The CDR3 loop reads CASSFRDRGTEAFF. The CDR3, as DNA: TGCGCCAGCAGCTTCCGGGACAGGGGCACTGAAGCTTTCTTT. The full variable domain, its missing parts supplied by reference TRBV5-1 and TRBJ1-1, is KAGVTQTPRYLIKTRGQQVTLSCSPISGHRSVSWYQQTPGQGLQFLFEYFSETQRNKGNFPGRFSGRQFSNSRSEMNVSTLELGDSALYLCASSFRDRGTEAFFGQGTRLTVV.

The rearrangement uses TRBV7-2 and TRBJ1-2; the D gene is possibly TRBD1 (5 bases). The germline CDR1 and CDR2 sequences are SGHTA and FQGNSA. CDR3 length: 13 amino acids. Trimming shortened V by 8 bases and J by 4 bases, and 14 bases separated the two germline ends. CDR3 DNA: TGTGCCAGCCACGGGGACGGTCGCTATGGCTACACCTTC. Residues: CASHGDGRYGYTF.

The rearrangement joins TRBV29-1 to TRBJ1-2, with D maybe TRBD1 (6 bases). Trimming removed 3 bases from V and 7 bases from J, with 12 bases in between. In germline, CDR1 is SQVTM, CDR2 ANQGSEA. CDR3 length: 12 amino acids. CDR3 sequence (DNA): TGCAGCGTTGAGGCCAGGGGAAGTGGCTACACCTTC. Encoded protein: CSVEARGSGYTF.

This clone was seen a handful of times. The V and J genes are TRBV20-1 and TRBJ1-2; D not resolved. Trimming took 7 bases from V and 4 from J, leaving 10 bases between them. CDR1 is DFQATT, CDR2 SNEGSKA, per germline (reference sequence). The CDR3 has 11 amino acids. CDR3 nucleotides: TGCAGTGTACGGGGAGGCTATGGCTACACCTTC. This codes for CSVRGGYGYTF.